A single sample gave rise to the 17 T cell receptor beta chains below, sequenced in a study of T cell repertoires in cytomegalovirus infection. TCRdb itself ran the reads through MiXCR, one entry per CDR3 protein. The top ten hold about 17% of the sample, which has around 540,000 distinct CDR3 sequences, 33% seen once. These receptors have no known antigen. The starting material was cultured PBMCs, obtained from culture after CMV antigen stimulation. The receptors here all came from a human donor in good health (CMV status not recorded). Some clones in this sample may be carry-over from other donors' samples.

The CDR3, as DNA: TGCAGTGCTTGTCAGTATGGCACTGAAGCTTTCTTT. It yields the protein CSACQYGTEAFF. The chain combines TRBV20-1 with TRBJ1-1; D unresolved. Germline assignment: CDR1 DFQATT and CDR2 SNEGSKA (reference sequence). V was shortened by 5 bases and J by 4 bases, with 11 bases between the two germline ends. This CDR3 has 12 amino acids.

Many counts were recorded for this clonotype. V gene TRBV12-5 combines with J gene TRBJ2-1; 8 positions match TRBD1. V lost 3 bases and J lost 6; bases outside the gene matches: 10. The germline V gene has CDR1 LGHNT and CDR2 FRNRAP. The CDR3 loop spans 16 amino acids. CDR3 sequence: CASGFARQGFLNEQFF. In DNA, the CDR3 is TGTGCTAGTGGTTTTGCGAGACAGGGGTTTCTCAATGAGCAGTTCTTC.

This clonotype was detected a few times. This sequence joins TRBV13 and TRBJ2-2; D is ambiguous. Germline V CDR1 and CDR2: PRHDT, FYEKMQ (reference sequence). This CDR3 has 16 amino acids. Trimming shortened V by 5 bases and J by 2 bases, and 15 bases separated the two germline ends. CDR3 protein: CASSLSFLSNTGELFF. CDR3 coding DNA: TGTGCCAGCAGCCTCTCTTTTTTAAGTAACACCGGGGAGCTGTTTTTT.

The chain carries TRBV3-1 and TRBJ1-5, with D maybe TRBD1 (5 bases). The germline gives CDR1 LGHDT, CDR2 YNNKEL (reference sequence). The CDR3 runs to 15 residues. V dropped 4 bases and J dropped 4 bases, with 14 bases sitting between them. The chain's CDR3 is CASSPNGGENQPQHF. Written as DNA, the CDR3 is TGTGCCAGCAGCCCCAACGGGGGTGAGAATCAGCCCCAGCATTTT.

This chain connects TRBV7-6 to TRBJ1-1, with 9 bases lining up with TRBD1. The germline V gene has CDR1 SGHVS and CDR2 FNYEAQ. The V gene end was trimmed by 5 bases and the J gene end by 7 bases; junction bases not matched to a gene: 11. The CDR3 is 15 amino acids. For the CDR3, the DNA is TGTGCCAGCAGCCTACAGACAGGGGGGCTCGATGAAGCTTTCTTT. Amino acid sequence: CASSLQTGGLDEAFF.

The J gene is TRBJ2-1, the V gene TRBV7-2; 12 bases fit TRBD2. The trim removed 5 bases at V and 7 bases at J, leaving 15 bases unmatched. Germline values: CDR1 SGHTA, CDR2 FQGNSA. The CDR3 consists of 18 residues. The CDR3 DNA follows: TGTGCCAGCAGCCCTAGCGGGAGGGCCTATACAGGGGGGAATGAGCAGTTCTTC. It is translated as CASSPSGRAYTGGNEQFF.

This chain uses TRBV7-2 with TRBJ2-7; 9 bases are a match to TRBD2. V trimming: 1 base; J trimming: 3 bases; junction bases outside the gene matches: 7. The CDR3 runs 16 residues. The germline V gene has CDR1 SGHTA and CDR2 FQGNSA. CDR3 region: CASSLVAGGPVYEQYV. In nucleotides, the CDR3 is TGTGCCAGCAGCTTAGTCGCGGGAGGGCCAGTCTACGAGCAGTACGTC.

The CDR3 protein is CASSLERVAFF. CDR3 nucleotide sequence: TGTGCCAGCAGCTTAGAAAGGGTGGCTTTCTTT. This chain uses TRBV7-2 with TRBJ1-1; no reliable D call. The germline gives CDR1 SGHTA, CDR2 FQGNSA. Trimming shortened V by 1 base and J by 11 bases, and 8 bases separated the two germline ends. The length of the CDR3 is 11 residues.

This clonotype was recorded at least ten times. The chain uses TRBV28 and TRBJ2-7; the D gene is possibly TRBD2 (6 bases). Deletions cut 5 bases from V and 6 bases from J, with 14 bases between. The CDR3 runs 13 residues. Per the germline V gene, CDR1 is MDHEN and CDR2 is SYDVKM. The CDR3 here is CASSPGGSREQYF. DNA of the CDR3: TGTGCCAGCAGTCCCGGAGGGAGTCGCGAGCAGTACTTC.

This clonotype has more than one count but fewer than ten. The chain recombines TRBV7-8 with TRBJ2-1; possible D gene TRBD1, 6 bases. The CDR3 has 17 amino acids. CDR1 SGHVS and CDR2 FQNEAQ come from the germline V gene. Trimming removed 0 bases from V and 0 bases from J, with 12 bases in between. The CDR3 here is CASSLAPGTTSYNEQFF. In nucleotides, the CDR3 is TGTGCCAGCAGCTTAGCTCCCGGGACAACCTCCTACAATGAGCAGTTCTTC.

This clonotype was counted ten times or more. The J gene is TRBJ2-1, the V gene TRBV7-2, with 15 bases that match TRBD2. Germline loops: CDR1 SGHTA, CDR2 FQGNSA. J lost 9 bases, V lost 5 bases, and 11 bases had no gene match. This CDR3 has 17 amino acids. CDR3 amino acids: CASSPRTSGRAVGEQFF. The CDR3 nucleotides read TGTGCCAGCAGCCCCCGGACTAGCGGGAGGGCCGTCGGTGAGCAGTTCTTC.

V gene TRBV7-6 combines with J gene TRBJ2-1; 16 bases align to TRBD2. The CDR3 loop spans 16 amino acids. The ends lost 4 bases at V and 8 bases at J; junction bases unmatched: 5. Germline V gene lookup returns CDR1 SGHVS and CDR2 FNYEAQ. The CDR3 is CASSSGLAGGIYEQFF. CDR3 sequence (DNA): TGTGCCAGCAGCTCGGGACTAGCGGGAGGGATCTATGAGCAGTTCTTC.

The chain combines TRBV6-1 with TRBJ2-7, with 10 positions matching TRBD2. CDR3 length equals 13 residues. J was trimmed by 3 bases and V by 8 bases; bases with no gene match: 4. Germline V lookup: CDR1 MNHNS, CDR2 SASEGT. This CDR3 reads CASGRTSGYEQYF. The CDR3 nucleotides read TGTGCCAGCGGGCGGACTAGCGGCTACGAGCAGTACTTC.

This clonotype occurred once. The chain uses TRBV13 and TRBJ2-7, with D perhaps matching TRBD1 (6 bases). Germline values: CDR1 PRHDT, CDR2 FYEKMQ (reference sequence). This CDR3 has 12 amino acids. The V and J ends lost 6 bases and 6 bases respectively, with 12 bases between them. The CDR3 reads CASSLPRGEQYF. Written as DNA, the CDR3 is TGTGCCAGCAGTCTCCCCAGGGGCGAGCAGTACTTC. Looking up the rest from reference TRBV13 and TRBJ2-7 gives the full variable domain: AAGVIQSPRHLIKEKRETATLKCYPIPRHDTVYWYQQGPGQDPQFLISFYEKMQSDKGSIPDRFSAQQFSDYHSELNMSSLELGDSALYFCASSLPRGEQYFGPGTRLTVT.

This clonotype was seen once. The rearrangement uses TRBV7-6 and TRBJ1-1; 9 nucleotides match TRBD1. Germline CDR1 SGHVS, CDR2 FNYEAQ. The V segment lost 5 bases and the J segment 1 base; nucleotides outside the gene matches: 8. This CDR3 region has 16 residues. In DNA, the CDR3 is TGTGCCAGCAGCACCGGGACAGGGCACAGGAACACTGAAGCTTTCTTT. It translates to CASSTGTGHRNTEAFF. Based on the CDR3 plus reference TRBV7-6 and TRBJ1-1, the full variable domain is GAGVSQSPRYKVTKRGQDVALRCDPISGHVSLYWYRQALGQGPEFLTYFNYEAQQDKSGLPNDRFSAERPEGSISTLTIQRTEQRDSAMYRCASSTGTGHRNTEAFFGQGTRLTVV.

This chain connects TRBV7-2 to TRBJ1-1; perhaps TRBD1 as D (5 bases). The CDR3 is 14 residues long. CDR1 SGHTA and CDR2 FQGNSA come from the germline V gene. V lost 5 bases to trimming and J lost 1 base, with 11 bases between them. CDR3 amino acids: CASSAGLRNTEAFF. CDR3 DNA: TGTGCCAGCAGCGCGGGACTCAGGAACACTGAAGCTTTCTTT.

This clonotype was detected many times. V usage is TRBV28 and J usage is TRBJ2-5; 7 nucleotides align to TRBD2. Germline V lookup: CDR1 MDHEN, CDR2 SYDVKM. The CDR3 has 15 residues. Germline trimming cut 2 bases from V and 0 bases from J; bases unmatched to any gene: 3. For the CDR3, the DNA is TGTGCCAGCAGTTTACCACTAGCGCACCAAGAGACCCAGTACTTC. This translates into CASSLPLAHQETQYF. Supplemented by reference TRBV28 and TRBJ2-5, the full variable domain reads DVKVTQSSRYLVKRTGEKVFLECVQDMDHENMFWYRQDPGLGLRLIYFSYDVKMKEKGDIPEGYSVSREKKERFSLILESASTNQTSMYLCASSLPLAHQETQYFGPGTRLLVL.